The entry below gives a single TCR beta chain sequence along with its context. Its antigen is unknown. Sequencing was performed with immunoSEQ multiplex PCR; in TCRdb, only in-frame clones are kept and a portion is missing. The sample shows about 240,000 clones, 75% to 90% of them seen only once. Per germline, CDR1 SQVTM and CDR2 ANQGSEA. CDR3 size: 12 residues. V was clipped by 8 bases and J by 5 bases, with 15 bases between them. The data originate from a study of cytomegalovirus exposure and HLA in healthy donors. On the study more broadly: Per a later analysis, the roughly 690 first-cohort and 120 validation repertoires shared one platform. Notes on the study in general: Most TCR sequences showed up rarely, but some public TCRs showed up in many donors. First-cohort TCR clusters were later found to tend to co-occur in the roughly 110 validation repertoires. According to the study, some 160 TCR beta chains were cytomegalovirus-associated.

The clonotype comes from a woman aged 25 to 39 in good health and CMV-seropositive. Sequenced input: PBMCs. The chain links TRBV29-1 to TRBJ2-5; TRBD2 might be the D (5 bases). CDR3 protein: CSKLVPGETQYF. The CDR3 region has the DNA TGCAGCAAACTGGTCCCGGGGGAGACCCAGTACTTC.